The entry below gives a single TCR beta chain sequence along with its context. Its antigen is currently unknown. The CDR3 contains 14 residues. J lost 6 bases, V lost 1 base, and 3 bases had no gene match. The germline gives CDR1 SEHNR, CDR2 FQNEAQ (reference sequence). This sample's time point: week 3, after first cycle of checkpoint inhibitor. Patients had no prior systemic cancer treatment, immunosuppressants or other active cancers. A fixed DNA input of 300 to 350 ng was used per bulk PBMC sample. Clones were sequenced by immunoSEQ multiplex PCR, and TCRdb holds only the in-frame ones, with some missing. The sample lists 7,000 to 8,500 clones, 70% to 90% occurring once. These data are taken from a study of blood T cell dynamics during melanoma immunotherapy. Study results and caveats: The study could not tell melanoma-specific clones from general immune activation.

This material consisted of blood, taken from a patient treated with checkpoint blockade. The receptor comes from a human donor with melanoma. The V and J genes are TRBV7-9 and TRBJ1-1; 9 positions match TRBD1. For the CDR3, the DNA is TGTGCCAGCAGCTTAGGGGGGACAGGGTCTGAAGCTTTCTTT. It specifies CASSLGGTGSEAFF.